Given below is one T cell receptor (beta chain) in context. Its antigen is unknown. The germline V gene encodes CDR1 SGHVS and CDR2 FQNEAQ. V lost 5 bases to trimming and J lost 3 bases, with 16 bases between them. The CDR3 loop spans 16 amino acids. This sample is drawn from a study of T cell responses to AZD1222 COVID-19 vaccine. Study outcomes and limitations: White British people made up most donors, females outnumbered males, and clonal diversity was possibly underestimated. Across spike, vaccine-associated CD4 TCRs were found, dominant at 160-218 and 743-854. As reported, nearly half of all spike-specific TCRs target variant regions that are unmutated.

Profiling relied on immunoSEQ multiplex PCR, and the TCRdb table lists in-frame clones only, not all of them. This table holds some 140,000 clones, approximately 87% found once. The TCR sequence derives from an adult in good health. Source: peripheral blood, taken on day 0 of MenACWY control vaccination. The rearrangement uses TRBV7-8 and TRBJ1-4; D is undetermined. CDR3 region: CASSLSLGRSNEKLFF. The CDR3 DNA reads as TGTGCCAGCAGCCTCTCCCTTGGCAGGTCTAATGAAAAACTGTTTTTT.